This passage covers 10 T cell receptor beta chains from one sample sequenced in a study of blood T cell repertoires in COVID-19. Libraries were prepared by immunoSEQ multiplex PCR; TCRdb keeps only in-frame clonotypes and omits some of them. The sample carries about 130,000 clones, around 80% recorded once. Sequences were obtained from peripheral blood. The receptor set was obtained from a man in his 70s with acute or convalescent COVID-19.

This clone was recorded once. The rearrangement joins TRBV7-2 to TRBJ2-5; no reliable D call. CDR1 is SGHTA and CDR2 is FQGNSA in the germline V gene. This CDR3 is 12 amino acids long. Between the trimmed V and J ends, which lost 2 bases and 5 bases, there was a span of 6 bases. This CDR3 reads CASSLLGETQYF. CDR3 DNA sequence: TGTGCCAGCAGCTTACTCGGGGAGACCCAGTACTTC.

The V gene is TRBV5-1, the J gene TRBJ1-2; no reliable D call. V was clipped by 5 bases and J by 3 bases, with 20 bases between them. The CDR3 is made up of 16 amino acids. Germline V gives CDR1 SGHRS, CDR2 YFSETQ. The CDR3: CASRLLTGIFDYGYTF. The CDR3 DNA reads as TGCGCCAGCAGGCTTCTGACGGGAATTTTCGACTATGGCTACACCTTC.

The rearrangement links TRBV15 to TRBJ2-1; a weak D match, TRBD2 (6 bases). Germline V gene lookup returns CDR1 LNHNV and CDR2 YYDKDF (reference sequence). The CDR3 is 16 residues long. The V gene lost 0 bases and the J gene lost 4 bases, with 13 bases spanning the gap. The CDR3 nucleotides are TGTGCCACCAGCAGAGAGGCGGGGCGACCTTACAATGAGCAGTTCTTC. This codes for CATSREAGRPYNEQFF.

The chain combines TRBV5-6 with TRBJ1-6; possible D gene TRBD1, 6 bases. Germline V CDR1 and CDR2: SGHDT, YYEEEE. The CDR3 spans 13 residues. The V end lost 0 bases, the J end lost 14 bases, and 12 bases lay between the germline ends. CDR3 in DNA: TGTGCCAGCAGCTTGGAGCCTCAGGGGACCCTCCACTTT. Its protein is CASSLEPQGTLHF.

The chain is built from TRBV2 and TRBJ1-1; D is perhaps TRBD1 (6 bases). This CDR3 region has 15 residues. Germline V gene sequence: CDR1 SNHLY, CDR2 FYNNEI. The V and J ends lost 5 bases and 0 bases respectively, with 13 bases between them. CDR3 sequence reads: CASSRTATMNTEAFF. The CDR3 DNA is TGTGCCAGCAGTCGGACAGCTACCATGAACACTGAAGCTTTCTTT. Full variable domain (missing parts from reference TRBV2 and TRBJ1-1): EPEVTQTPSHQVTQMGQEVILRCVPISNHLYFYWYRQILGQKVEFLVSFYNNEISEKSEIFDDQFSVERPDGSNFTLKIRSTKLEDSAMYFCASSRTATMNTEAFFGQGTRLTVV.

This chain uses TRBV5-1 with TRBJ2-2, with TRBD1 identical over 10 bases. Germline CDR1 reads SGHRS; CDR2 reads YFSETQ. This CDR3 has 16 amino acids. V lost 4 bases to trimming and J lost 5 bases; unmatched junction nucleotides: 8. CDR3 nucleotide sequence: TGCGCCAGCAGCCCAGCCGGGACAGGGGAAACCGGGGAGCTGTTTTTT. Its protein product is CASSPAGTGETGELFF.

This clone was observed at least ten times. The gene calls are TRBV9 and TRBJ2-5; TRBD1 matches 8 bases. CDR3 size: 15 residues. The junction had 6 bases not matched to a gene; V was cut back by 0 bases and J by 5 bases. The germline CDR1 and CDR2 sequences are SGDLS and YYNGEE. The CDR3 sequence is CASSVADREQETQYF. The CDR3 nucleotides read TGTGCCAGCAGCGTAGCGGACAGGGAGCAGGAGACCCAGTACTTC.

The chain links TRBV7-2 to TRBJ1-2, with 9 nucleotides matching TRBD1. V lost 5 bases and J lost 10; bases outside the gene matches: 14. The CDR3 length is 15 residues. Germline V gene lookup returns CDR1 SGHTA and CDR2 FQGNSA. This CDR3 reads CASSENPGQGISYTF. The CDR3 region has the DNA TGTGCCAGCAGCGAAAACCCGGGACAGGGCATTTCCTACACCTTC. Based on the CDR3 plus reference TRBV7-2 and TRBJ1-2, the full variable domain is GAGVSQSPSNKVTEKGKDVELRCDPISGHTALYWYRQSLGQGLEFLIYFQGNSAPDKSGLPSDRFSAERTGGSVSTLTIQRTQQEDSAVYLCASSENPGQGISYTFGSGTRLTVV.

This chain joins TRBV19 and TRBJ2-5; 13 bases are shared with TRBD2. Germline V gene sequence: CDR1 LNHDA, CDR2 SQIVND (reference sequence). With V trimmed by 6 bases and J by 1 base, 5 bases remained unmatched. The CDR3 is made up of 16 amino acids. The CDR3 coding sequence is TGTGCCAGTAGAACTAGCGGGGGGGCCTTCCAAGAGACCCAGTACTTC. Its translation: CASRTSGGAFQETQYF.

V usage is TRBV28 and J usage is TRBJ1-3; D is perhaps TRBD1 (5 bases). Trimming shortened V by 1 base and J by 0 bases, and 16 bases separated the two germline ends. The CDR3 consists of 18 residues. The germline V gene encodes CDR1 MDHEN and CDR2 SYDVKM. CDR3 sequence: CASSLSLDSLYSGNTIYF. The CDR3 bases are TGTGCCAGCAGTTTATCTTTAGACAGCCTTTACTCTGGAAACACCATATATTTT.